Below, one T cell receptor beta chain is given with its context. Its antigen remains unidentified. This sample was taken from a study of cytotoxic CD8 clonotypes in ibrutinib-treated CLL. The V gene's germline CDR1 is MDHEN and CDR2 SYDVKM. The CDR3 length is 15 residues. V was clipped by 9 bases and J by 4 bases; unmatched bases: 8. Study results and caveats: Clonality (at baseline) was higher than in age-matched healthy donors and tracked circulating CD8+ T-cell counts.

This table comes from immunoSEQ multiplex PCR, and its TCRdb copy is limited to in-frame clones, with some not included. The table lists around 310,000 clones, about 80% of them singletons. The chain recombines TRBV28 with TRBJ2-2; 10 bases are shared with TRBD1. This material consisted of PBMCs, taken before ibrutinib treatment. This TCR was recovered from a human donor with chronic lymphocytic leukemia. CDR3 sequence: CASKPGQGFTGELFF. In DNA, the CDR3 is TGTGCCAGTAAGCCGGGACAGGGGTTCACCGGGGAGCTGTTTTTT.